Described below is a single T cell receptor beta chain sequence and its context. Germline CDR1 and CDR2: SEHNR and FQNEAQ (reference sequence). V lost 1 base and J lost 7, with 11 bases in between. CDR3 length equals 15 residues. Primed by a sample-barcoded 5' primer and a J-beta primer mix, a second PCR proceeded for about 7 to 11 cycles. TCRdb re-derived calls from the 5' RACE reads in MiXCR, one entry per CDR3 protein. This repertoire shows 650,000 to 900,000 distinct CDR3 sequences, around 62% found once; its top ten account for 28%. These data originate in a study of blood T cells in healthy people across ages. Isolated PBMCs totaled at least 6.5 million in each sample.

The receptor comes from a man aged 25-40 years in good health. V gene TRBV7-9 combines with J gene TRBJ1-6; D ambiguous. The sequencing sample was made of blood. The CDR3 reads CASSLGPPENSPLHF. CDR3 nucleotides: TGTGCCAGCAGCTTAGGGCCGCCTGAAAATTCACCCCTCCACTTT.